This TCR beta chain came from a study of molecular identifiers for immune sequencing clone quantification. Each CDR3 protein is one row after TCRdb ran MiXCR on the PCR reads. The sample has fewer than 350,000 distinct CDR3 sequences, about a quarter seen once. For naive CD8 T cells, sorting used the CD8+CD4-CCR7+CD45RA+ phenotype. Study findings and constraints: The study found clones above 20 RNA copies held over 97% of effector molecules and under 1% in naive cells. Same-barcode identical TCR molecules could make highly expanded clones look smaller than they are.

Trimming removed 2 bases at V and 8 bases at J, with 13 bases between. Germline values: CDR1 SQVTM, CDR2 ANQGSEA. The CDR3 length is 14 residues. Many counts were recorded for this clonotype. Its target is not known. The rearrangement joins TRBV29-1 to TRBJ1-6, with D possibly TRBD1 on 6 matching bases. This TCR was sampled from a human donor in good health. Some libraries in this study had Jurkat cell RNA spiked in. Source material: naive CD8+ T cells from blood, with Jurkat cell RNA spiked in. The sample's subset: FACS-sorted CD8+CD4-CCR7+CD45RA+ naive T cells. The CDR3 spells CSVEWGALDSPLHF. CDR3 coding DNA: TGCAGCGTTGAATGGGGGGCTCTTGATTCACCCCTCCACTTT.